This record concerns one T cell receptor beta chain sequence. What it recognizes is unknown. Only in-frame clones appear in the TCRdb table, and some are missing; sequencing was by immunoSEQ multiplex PCR. The table includes about 400,000 clones, around 82% detected once. Treatment in this sample: roughly 18 received Ad26.COV2.S at low or high dose, single or two shots; five or six received placebo; per-sample allocation not given. At day 63 after the first vaccine or placebo injection, samples were drawn. This entry belongs to a study of Ad26.COV2.S vaccination and SARS-CoV-2 variants. Study context: The study gave Ad26.COV2.S intramuscularly, once or twice 56 days apart. Notes on the study in general: Vaccinated individuals (as opposed to placebo recipients) had higher spike-specific TCR breadth. Possibly, TCR breadth and depth analyses underestimated total T cell responses. With respect to non-spike TCR breadth, vaccine and placebo recipients were similar.

The CDR3 spans 14 residues. Germline V gene lookup returns CDR1 MNHEY and CDR2 SVGAGI. V shed 8 bases and J shed 2 bases, with 15 bases lying between them. The specimen comprised peripheral blood, sampled in a trial of Ad26.COV2.S vaccine versus placebo. This TCR was sampled from a person aged 18-60 years who received the Ad26.COV2.S COVID-19 vaccine or a placebo. V and J are TRBV6-5 and TRBJ2-5; maybe TRBD1 (5 bases). The CDR3 sequence: CASHLGELQETQYF. The CDR3 coding sequence is TGTGCCAGCCACCTAGGGGAACTACAAGAGACCCAGTACTTC.